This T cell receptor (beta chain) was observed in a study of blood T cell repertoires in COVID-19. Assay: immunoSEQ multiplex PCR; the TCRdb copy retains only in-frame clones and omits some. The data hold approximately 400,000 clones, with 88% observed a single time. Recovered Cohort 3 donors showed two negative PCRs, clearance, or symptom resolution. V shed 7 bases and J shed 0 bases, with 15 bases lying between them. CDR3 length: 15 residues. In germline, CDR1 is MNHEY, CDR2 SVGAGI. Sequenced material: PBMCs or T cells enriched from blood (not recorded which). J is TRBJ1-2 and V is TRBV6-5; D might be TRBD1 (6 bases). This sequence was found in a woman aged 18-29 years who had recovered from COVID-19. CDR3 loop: CASNRGQKANYGYTF. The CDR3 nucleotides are TGTGCCAGCAACCGAGGACAGAAAGCTAACTATGGCTACACCTTC.